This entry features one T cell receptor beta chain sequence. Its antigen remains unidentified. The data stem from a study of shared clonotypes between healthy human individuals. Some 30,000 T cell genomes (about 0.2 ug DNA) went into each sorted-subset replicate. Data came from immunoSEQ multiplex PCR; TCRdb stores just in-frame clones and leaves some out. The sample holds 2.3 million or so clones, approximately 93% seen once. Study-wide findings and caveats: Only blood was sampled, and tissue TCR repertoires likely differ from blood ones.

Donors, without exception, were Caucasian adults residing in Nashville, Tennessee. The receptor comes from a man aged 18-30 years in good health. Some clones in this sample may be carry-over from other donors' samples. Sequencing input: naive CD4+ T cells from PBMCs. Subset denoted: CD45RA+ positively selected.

CDR3 DNA sequence: TGCGCCAGCAGCCAAGACGCTAGCGGGGTTACCGGGGAGCTGTTTTTT. Amino acids: CASSQDASGVTGELFF. The rearrangement links TRBV4-3 to TRBJ2-2; 9 bases fit TRBD2. The V and J ends lost 0 bases and 5 bases, in that order; junction bases with no gene match: 4. In germline, CDR1 is LGHNA, CDR2 YSLEER. The CDR3 totals 16 residues.